This TCR beta chain was identified during a study of Ad26.COV2.S vaccination and SARS-CoV-2 variants (dated by TCRdb to about 2021). In terms of the full investigation: Donors in the vaccine arm were drawn from COV1001, a phase I-IIa trial of Ad26.COV2.S in healthy adults that was multicentre, randomized, double-blind and placebo-controlled. Ad26.COV2.S was administered intramuscularly at a dose of 5x10^10 or 1x10^11 viral particles, either as one shot or as two shots given 56 days apart. TCRbeta repertoire sequencing was used to assess the specificity and breadth of SARS-CoV-2-reactive T cell receptors after Ad26.COV2.S vaccination. The TCR-sequenced set comprised about 32 samples: some 20 Ad26.COV2.S vaccine recipients, 5 placebo recipients and 8 SARS-CoV-2 convalescent individuals. Trial participants were randomized into five groups of five: low-dose or high-dose Ad26.COV2.S given once or twice, or placebo on both occasions. Throughout the experiments and outcome assessment, investigators stayed blinded to trial group allocation.

The paper as a whole reports these results and caveats: Ad26.COV2.S recipients had higher spike-specific TCR breadth than placebo recipients (P = 0.0014). After vaccination, spike-specific CD8+ and CD4+ T cell responses were reported to show substantial breadth. Vaccine and placebo recipients had similar non-spike TCR breadth, a finding consistent with the vaccine containing only spike. It was noted by the authors that total T cell responses may have been underestimated by the TCR breadth and depth analyses. The study lacked the statistical power to compare responses across vaccine doses or regimens.

About this clone: No cognate antigen has been identified for it. Base qualities are not at hand, and no much larger clone is one base apart.

The treatment or condition label on this specimen signifies: roughly 20 received Ad26.COV2.S at low or high dose, single or two shots; several received placebo; per-sample allocation not given. For vaccine and placebo recipients, the sequenced repertoires came from samples collected on day 63 after the first injection. In Cohort 1b, 25 or so adults aged 18-55 years were enrolled at a single site in Boston, USA, between 29 July and 7 August 2020. Ad26.COV2.S consisted of a replication-incompetent adenovirus type 26 vector by which a prefusion-stabilized SARS-CoV-2 spike protein from the original Wuhan strain was expressed. The immunoSEQ Assay was used to sequence TCRbeta CDR3 regions. After extraction, genomic DNA underwent amplification by bias-controlled multiplex PCR, followed by high-throughput sequencing. The original pipeline was this. To quantify the absolute abundance of every unique TCRbeta CDR3 region, sequences were collapsed and filtered. T cell fraction was estimated by normalizing TCRbeta template counts to usable DNA, which was measured by amplifying reference genes present in all nucleated cells. Repertoire TCRs were annotated as SARS-CoV-2-specific when V gene, CDR3 amino acid sequence and J gene were exactly matched to a known reactive TCR set. The reference SARS-CoV-2 TCR set was derived from MIRA and filtered for enrichment in COVID-19-positive ImmuneCODE repertoires, a step that removed public or cross-reactive TCRs. Drawing on the MIRA antigens, annotated TCRs were analysed further at the level of specific ORF or position within ORF. Breadth was defined as the number of annotated unique rearrangements divided by the total number of unique productive rearrangements, and depth was defined as the summed frequency of the annotated unique rearrangements. Group comparisons of TCR breadth used two-sided Wilcoxon rank-sum tests. Held by TCRdb, this immuneACCESS table contains in-frame sequences only and omits some clones. Under half of the omission traces to an unresolved V gene where checked; the cause of the rest is unknown. From that table come the V and J calls and clone size; the DNA was used to work out D and trimming. The sample profile shows 380,000 or so clones; about 87% of them were found once. About 6.4% of the sample is taken by the ten largest.

This clonotype was obtained from a person aged 18 to 65 who received the Ad26.COV2.S COVID-19 vaccine or a placebo. Sequenced here: peripheral blood, sampled in a trial of Ad26.COV2.S vaccine versus placebo.

The nucleotides read TGCGCCAGCAGCTTGGGATACACAGATACGCAGTATTTT. This is translated as CASSLGYTDTQYF. This chain is built from TRBV5-1 and TRBJ2-3, with an unclear D gene assignment. Cut back by 0 bases and 2 bases, the V and J ends lie 4 bases apart. CDR1 SGHRS and CDR2 YFSETQ are derived from the germline V gene. The CDR3 runs 13 residues from the cysteine to the phenylalanine. This entry keeps only the CDR3 DNA: 39 bases, framed from base 1.